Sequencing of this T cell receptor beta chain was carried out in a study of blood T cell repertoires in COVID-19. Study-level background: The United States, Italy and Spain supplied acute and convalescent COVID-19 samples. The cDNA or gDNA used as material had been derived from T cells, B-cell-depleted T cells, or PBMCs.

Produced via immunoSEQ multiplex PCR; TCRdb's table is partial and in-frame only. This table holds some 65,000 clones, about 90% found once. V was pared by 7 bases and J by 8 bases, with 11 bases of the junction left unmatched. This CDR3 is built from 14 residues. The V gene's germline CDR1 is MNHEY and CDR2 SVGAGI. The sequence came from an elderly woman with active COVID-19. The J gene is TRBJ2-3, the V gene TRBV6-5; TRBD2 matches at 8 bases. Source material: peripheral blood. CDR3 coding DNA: TGTGCCAGCAATGGACTAGCTAGTGTCGGTACGCAGTATTTT. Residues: CASNGLASVGTQYF.